The clone carrying this T cell receptor beta chain appeared once. This entry belongs to a study of blood T cell repertoires in COVID-19. The junction had 4 bases not matched to a gene; V was cut back by 5 bases and J by 4 bases. CDR3 length equals 14 residues. From germline, CDR1 is SEHNR and CDR2 FQNEAQ (reference sequence). Some clones are missing from TCRdb's copy, which holds only in-frame ones; the method was immunoSEQ multiplex PCR. This sample has roughly 170,000 clones, with approximately 84% found just once. Source material: peripheral blood. This sequence joins TRBV7-9 and TRBJ2-5, with TRBD2 matching 10 bases. The clonotype originates from a man aged 35 to 55 who had recovered from COVID-19. The CDR3 nucleotides are TGTGCCAGCAGCCCTCGGACTAGCGGAGAGACCCAGTACTTC. Translation gives CASSPRTSGETQYF.